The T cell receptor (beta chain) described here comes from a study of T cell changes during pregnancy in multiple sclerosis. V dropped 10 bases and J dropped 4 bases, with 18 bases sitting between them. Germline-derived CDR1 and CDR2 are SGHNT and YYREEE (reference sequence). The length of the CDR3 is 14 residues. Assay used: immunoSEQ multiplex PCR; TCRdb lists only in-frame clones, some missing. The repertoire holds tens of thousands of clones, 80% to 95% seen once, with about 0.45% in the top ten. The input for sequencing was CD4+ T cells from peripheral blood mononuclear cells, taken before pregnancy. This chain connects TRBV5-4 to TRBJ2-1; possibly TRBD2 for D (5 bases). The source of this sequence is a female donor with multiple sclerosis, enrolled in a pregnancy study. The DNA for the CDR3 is TGTGCCCTGAGTGGATCAGCGGTTTACAATGAGCAGTTCTTC. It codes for CALSGSAVYNEQFF.